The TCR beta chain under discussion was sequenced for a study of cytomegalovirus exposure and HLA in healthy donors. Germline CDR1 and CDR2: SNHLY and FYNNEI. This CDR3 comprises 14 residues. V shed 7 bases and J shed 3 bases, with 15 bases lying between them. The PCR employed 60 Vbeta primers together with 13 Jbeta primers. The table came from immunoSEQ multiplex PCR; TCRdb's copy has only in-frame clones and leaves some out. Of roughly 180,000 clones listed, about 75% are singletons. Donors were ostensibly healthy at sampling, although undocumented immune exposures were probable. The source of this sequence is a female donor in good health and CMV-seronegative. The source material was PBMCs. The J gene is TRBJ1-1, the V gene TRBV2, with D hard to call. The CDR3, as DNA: TGTGCCAGCAACTCCGAGGGAGAGGACACTGAAGCTTTCTTT. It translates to CASNSEGEDTEAFF.